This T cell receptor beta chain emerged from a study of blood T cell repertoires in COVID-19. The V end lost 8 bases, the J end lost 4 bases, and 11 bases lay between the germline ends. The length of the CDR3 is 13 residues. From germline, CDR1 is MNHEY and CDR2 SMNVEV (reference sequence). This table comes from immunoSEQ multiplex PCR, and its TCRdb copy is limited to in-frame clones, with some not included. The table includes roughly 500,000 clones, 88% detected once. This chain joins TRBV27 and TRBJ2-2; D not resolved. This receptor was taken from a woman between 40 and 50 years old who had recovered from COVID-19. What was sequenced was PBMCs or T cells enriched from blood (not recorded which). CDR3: CASRPTATGELFF. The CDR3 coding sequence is TGTGCCAGCCGCCCCACAGCCACCGGGGAGCTGTTTTTT.